This T cell receptor (beta chain) was sequenced in a study of regulatory T cells in long-lasting Graves disease. V lost 2 bases and J lost 0; bases outside the gene matches: 3. The CDR3 covers 15 residues. The germline V gene encodes CDR1 MDHEN and CDR2 SYDVKM. Specified time point: persistent/refractory GD, antithyroid drugs over 5 years with positive TRAb. Preparation of the TCR library used RNA extracted from PBMCs. To make TCR beta libraries, researchers used iRepertoire HTBI primers and Arm-PCR of CDR3 regions. TCRdb ran MiXCR on the multiplex PCR reads and lists one entry per CDR3 protein. The sample contains roughly 400,000 distinct CDR3 sequences, roughly 20% of which appear only once. This clonotype was recorded at least ten times.

The V gene is TRBV28, the J gene TRBJ2-5, with TRBD2 matching 7 bases. Sequenced here: peripheral blood mononuclear cells (PBMCs), sampled when the disease was refractory, from a patient treated with antithyroid drugs. This receptor was obtained from a female donor with Graves disease. CDR3 residues: CASSLTSANQETQYF. CDR3 nucleotide sequence: TGTGCCAGCAGTTTAACTAGCGCCAACCAAGAGACCCAGTACTTC. The variable domain in full, with the rest retrieved from reference TRBV28 and TRBJ2-5, is DVKVTQSSRYLVKRTGEKVFLECVQDMDHENMFWYRQDPGLGLRLIYFSYDVKMKEKGDIPEGYSVSREKKERFSLILESASTNQTSMYLCASSLTSANQETQYFGPGTRLLVL.